Listed here is a single T cell receptor beta chain. The assay was immunoSEQ multiplex PCR, and TCRdb's table has in-frame clones only and misses some. Among tens of thousands of clones listed, around 93% were seen once. The source of the sample is a study of technical replicates of blood from a handful of donors. The V gene lost 7 bases and the J gene lost 5 bases, with 5 bases spanning the gap. The germline V gene encodes CDR1 MNHNS and CDR2 SASEGT. This CDR3 has 11 residues. The sequence was obtained from a human donor in good health. This chain uses TRBV6-1 with TRBJ2-2; D unresolved. The source material was T cells isolated from PBMCs. The CDR3 reads CASKETGELFF. Written as DNA, the CDR3 is TGTGCCAGCAAGGAGACCGGGGAGCTGTTTTTT.